A single T cell receptor (beta chain) is shown here with its context. The data stem from a study of blood T cell repertoires in COVID-19. The overall study: The United States, Italy and Spain provided the acute and convalescent COVID-19 samples. T cells, B-cell-depleted T cells, or PBMCs supplied cDNA or gDNA.

Original analysis: Estimates of nucleated cell counts were drawn from the amplification of reference gene primers. Only in-frame clones appear in the TCRdb table, and some are missing; sequencing was by immunoSEQ multiplex PCR. V, J and clone size reflect that table, while D and trimming were determined from the DNA. The table includes about 120,000 clones, roughly 72% detected once. CDR3 size: 16 residues. Trimming at V came to 3 bases and at J to 3 bases, leaving 11 bases not matched to a gene. CDR1 and CDR2 (germline): SGDLS, YYNGEE. Material: peripheral blood. The TCR was taken from a man aged 55-75 years with acute or convalescent COVID-19. V gene TRBV9 combines with J gene TRBJ1-2, with 7 bases identical to TRBD1. The CDR3 protein is CASSAPRTGADYGYTF. The CDR3 DNA follows: TGTGCCAGCAGCGCACCCCGAACAGGGGCGGACTATGGCTACACCTTC. The entire variable domain, with the rest obtained from reference TRBV9 and TRBJ1-2, is as follows: DSGVTQTPKHLITATGQRVTLRCSPRSGDLSVYWYQQSLDQGLQFLIQYYNGEERAKGNILERFSAQQFPDLHSELNLSSLELGDSALYFCASSAPRTGADYGYTFGSGTRLTVV.